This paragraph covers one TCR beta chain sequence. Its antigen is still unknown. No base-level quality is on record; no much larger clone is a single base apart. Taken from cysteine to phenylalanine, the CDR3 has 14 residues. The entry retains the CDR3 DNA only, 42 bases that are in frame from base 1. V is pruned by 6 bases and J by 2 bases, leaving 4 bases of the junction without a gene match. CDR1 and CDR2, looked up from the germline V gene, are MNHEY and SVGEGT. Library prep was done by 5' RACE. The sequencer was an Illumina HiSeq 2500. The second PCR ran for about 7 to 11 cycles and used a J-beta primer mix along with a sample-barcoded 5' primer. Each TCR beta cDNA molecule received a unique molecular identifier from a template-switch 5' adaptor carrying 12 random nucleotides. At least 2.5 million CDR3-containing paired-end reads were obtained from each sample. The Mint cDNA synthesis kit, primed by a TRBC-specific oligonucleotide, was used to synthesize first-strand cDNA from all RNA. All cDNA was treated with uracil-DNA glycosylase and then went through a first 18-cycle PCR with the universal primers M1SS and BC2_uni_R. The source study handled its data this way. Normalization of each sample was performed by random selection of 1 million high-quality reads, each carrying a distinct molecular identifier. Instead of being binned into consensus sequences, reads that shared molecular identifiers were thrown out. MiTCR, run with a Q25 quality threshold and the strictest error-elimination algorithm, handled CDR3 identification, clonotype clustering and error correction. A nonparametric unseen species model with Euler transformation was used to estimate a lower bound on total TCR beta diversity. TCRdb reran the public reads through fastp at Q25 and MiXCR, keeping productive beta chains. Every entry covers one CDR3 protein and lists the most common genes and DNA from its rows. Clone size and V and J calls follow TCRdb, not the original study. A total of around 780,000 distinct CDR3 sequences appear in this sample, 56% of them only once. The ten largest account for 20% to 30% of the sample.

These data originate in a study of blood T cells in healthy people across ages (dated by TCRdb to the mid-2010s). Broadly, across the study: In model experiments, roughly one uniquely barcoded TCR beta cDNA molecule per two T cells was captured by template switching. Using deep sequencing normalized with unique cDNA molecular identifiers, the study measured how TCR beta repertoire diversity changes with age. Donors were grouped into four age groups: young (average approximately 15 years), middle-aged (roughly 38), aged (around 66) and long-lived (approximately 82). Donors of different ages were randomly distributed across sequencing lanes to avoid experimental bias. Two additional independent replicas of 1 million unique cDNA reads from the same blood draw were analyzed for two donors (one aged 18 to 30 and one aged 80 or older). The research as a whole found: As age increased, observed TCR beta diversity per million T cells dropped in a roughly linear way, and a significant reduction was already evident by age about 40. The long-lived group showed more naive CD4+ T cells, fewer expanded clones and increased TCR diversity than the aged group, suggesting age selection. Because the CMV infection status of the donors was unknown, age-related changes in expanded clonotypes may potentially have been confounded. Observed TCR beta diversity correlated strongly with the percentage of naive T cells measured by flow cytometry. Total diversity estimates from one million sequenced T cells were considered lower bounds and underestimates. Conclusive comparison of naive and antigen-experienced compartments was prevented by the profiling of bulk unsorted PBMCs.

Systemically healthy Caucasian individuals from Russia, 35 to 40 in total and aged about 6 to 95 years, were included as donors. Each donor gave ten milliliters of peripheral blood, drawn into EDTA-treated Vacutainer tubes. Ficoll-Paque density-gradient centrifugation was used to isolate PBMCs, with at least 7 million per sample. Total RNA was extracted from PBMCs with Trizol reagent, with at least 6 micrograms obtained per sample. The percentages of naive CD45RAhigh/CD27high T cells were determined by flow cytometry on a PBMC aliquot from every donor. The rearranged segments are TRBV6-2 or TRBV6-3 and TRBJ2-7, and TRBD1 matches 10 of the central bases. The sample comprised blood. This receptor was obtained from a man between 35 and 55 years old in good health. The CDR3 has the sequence CASRGTGEAYEQYF. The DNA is TGTGCCAGCAGGGGGACAGGGGAGGCCTACGAGCAGTACTTC.